Sequencing of this T cell receptor (beta chain) was carried out in a study of shared T cell receptors in the human thymus. Assay used: immunoSEQ multiplex PCR; TCRdb lists only in-frame clones, some missing. The sample lists 600,000 or so clones, 70% to 90% occurring once. The CDR3 consists of 17 residues. Trimming removed 2 bases from V and 2 bases from J, with 19 bases in between. Germline assignment: CDR1 GTSNPN and CDR2 SVGIG (reference sequence). Separately, the same data were catalogued under a study of human thymus T cells. That paper adds: Donors consisted of healthy Finnish infants (having corrective surgery for congenital heart defects). Surgeons resected thymus tissue during corrective heart surgery. Both thymic and peripheral blood repertoires showed apparently biased V and J usage. Related studies found that unrelated individuals share highly overlapping thymic repertoires.

This TCR was sampled from a boy less than two years old with a congenital heart defect. The rearrangement links TRBV30 to TRBJ2-4; no clear D. The sequencing input was thymocytes. CDR3 loop: CAWSPPSRAIPKNIQYF. CDR3 sequence (DNA): TGTGCCTGGAGTCCTCCGAGTAGAGCGATCCCCAAAAACATTCAGTACTTC. Drawing the rest from reference TRBV30 and TRBJ2-4, the complete variable domain is SQTIHQWPATLVQPVGSPLSLECTVEGTSNPNLYWYRQAAGRGLQLLFYSVGIGQISSEVPQNLSASRPQDRQFILSSKKLLLSDSGFYLCAWSPPSRAIPKNIQYFGAGTRLSVL.